Presented here are 22 T cell receptor beta chains from one specimen sequenced in a study of T cell changes during pregnancy in multiple sclerosis. Only in-frame clones appear in the TCRdb table, and some are missing; sequencing was by immunoSEQ multiplex PCR. The sample shows 35,000 to 45,000 clones, 90% to 95% of them seen only once. Sequencing used CD8+ T cells from peripheral blood mononuclear cells, obtained before pregnancy. The receptors were sampled from a female donor with multiple sclerosis, enrolled in a pregnancy study.

The rearrangement uses TRBV19 and TRBJ1-1; D is uncertain. The CDR3 sequence is 12 residues long. Germline-derived CDR1 and CDR2 are LNHDA and SQIVND (reference sequence). The germline V and J ends were trimmed by 5 bases and 5 bases, with 9 bases remaining between them. The DNA for the CDR3 is TGTGCCAGTAGTTTGACGGGGACTGAAGCTTTCTTT. Translated: CASSLTGTEAFF.

V gene TRBV5-1 combines with J gene TRBJ1-4; D perhaps matches TRBD1 (6 bases). The CDR3 runs 13 residues. Germline CDR1 and CDR2: SGHRS and YFSETQ. V was pared by 5 bases and J by 4 bases, with 9 bases between. The CDR3 here is CASRDSLNEKLFF. CDR3 nucleotide sequence: TGCGCCAGCAGGGACAGCCTTAATGAAAAACTGTTTTTT.

The genes are TRBV4-3 and TRBJ2-3; 13 positions match TRBD2. This CDR3 has 20 residues. Looked up from germline, CDR1 is LGHNA and CDR2 is YSLEER. V lost 1 base to trimming and J lost 2 bases; unmatched junction nucleotides: 12. The DNA of the CDR3 is TGCGCCAGCAGCCAAGTGTCCCCGGGACTAGCGGGAACAAACACAGATACGCAGTATTTT. Protein: CASSQVSPGLAGTNTDTQYF.

CDR3 protein: CASSSTTYSEAFF. Written as DNA, the CDR3 is TGTGCCAGCAGCTCGACAACATACTCTGAAGCTTTCTTT. This sequence joins TRBV7-8 and TRBJ1-1; D is ambiguous. This CDR3 has 13 amino acids. Germline CDR1 is SGHVS and CDR2 is FQNEAQ. V shed 4 bases and J shed 6 bases, with 12 bases lying between them.

V is TRBV30 and J is TRBJ2-3; 12 bases align to TRBD1. J was trimmed by 2 bases and V by 5 bases; bases with no gene match: 2. The CDR3 totals 14 residues. Per germline, CDR1 GTSNPN and CDR2 SVGIG (reference sequence). The CDR3 sequence: CAWGTGGITDTQYF. The CDR3 nucleotides read TGTGCCTGGGGGACAGGGGGCATCACAGATACGCAGTATTTT.

This clone was seen a single time. The rearrangement uses TRBV5-6 and TRBJ1-1, with D perhaps matching TRBD1 (6 bases). Germline-derived CDR1 and CDR2 are SGHDT and YYEEEE. V dropped 0 bases and J dropped 11 bases, with 14 bases sitting between them. The CDR3 totals 13 residues. CDR3 nucleotides: TGTGCCAGCAGCTTGGGAGGGGGTAGCGATGCTTTCTTT. This encodes CASSLGGGSDAFF.

The chain is built from TRBV2 and TRBJ2-1, with D tentatively TRBD2 (6 bases). V lost 6 bases and J 9 bases, leaving 15 bases between the germline ends. The CDR3 consists of 13 residues. Germline V gives CDR1 SNHLY, CDR2 FYNNEI. CDR3 region: CASSWAGNGEQFF. DNA of the CDR3: TGTGCCAGCAGCTGGGCGGGAAACGGTGAGCAGTTCTTC. The entire variable domain, with the rest obtained from reference TRBV2 and TRBJ2-1, is as follows: EPEVTQTPSHQVTQMGQEVILRCVPISNHLYFYWYRQILGQKVEFLVSFYNNEISEKSEIFDDQFSVERPDGSNFTLKIRSTKLEDSAMYFCASSWAGNGEQFFGPGTRLTVL.

The chain employs TRBV27 and TRBJ1-5; D perhaps matches TRBD1 (5 bases). Germline CDR1 reads MNHEY; CDR2 reads SMNVEV (reference sequence). Trimming shortened V by 4 bases and J by 2 bases, and 9 bases separated the two germline ends. This CDR3 has 14 residues. CDR3 loop: CASSSPGRNQPQHF. In DNA, the CDR3 is TGTGCCAGCAGTTCTCCAGGGCGCAATCAGCCCCAGCATTTT.

V and J are TRBV7-9 and TRBJ2-7; tentative D call: TRBD1 (5 bases). V shed 3 bases and J shed 3 bases, with 9 bases lying between them. The germline gives CDR1 SEHNR, CDR2 FQNEAQ (reference sequence). CDR3 size: 13 residues. The CDR3 DNA reads as TGTGCCAGCAGCTTTATGACAGACTACGAGCAGTACTTC. It is translated as CASSFMTDYEQYF. The full variable domain, in which reference TRBV7-9 and TRBJ2-7 provide the parts outside the CDR3, is DTGVSQNPRHKITKRGQNVTFRCDPISEHNRLYWYRQTLGQGPEFLTYFQNEAQLEKSRLLSDRFSAERPKGSFSTLEIQRTEQGDSAMYLCASSFMTDYEQYFGPGTRLTVT.

This chain connects TRBV7-9 to TRBJ1-3; 9 bases are a match to TRBD1. After removal of 4 bases from V and 6 bases from J, the junction contained 10 bases not matched to a gene. CDR1 is SEHNR, CDR2 FQNEAQ, per germline (reference sequence). This CDR3 spans 16 amino acids. CDR3 amino acids: CASSSEQGAEENTIYF. CDR3 sequence (DNA): TGTGCCAGCAGCTCAGAACAGGGGGCTGAGGAAAACACCATATATTTT.

This sequence joins TRBV4-1 and TRBJ2-3; D gene unclear. In germline, CDR1 is MGHRA, CDR2 YSYEKL. V dropped 4 bases and J dropped 6 bases, with 8 bases sitting between them. This CDR3 region has 12 residues. The CDR3 spells CASSLVSDTQYF. The CDR3 DNA follows: TGCGCCAGCAGCCTAGTCTCGGATACGCAGTATTTT.

The V gene is TRBV7-9, the J gene TRBJ2-7; D unclear. This CDR3 has 12 amino acids. Germline values: CDR1 SEHNR, CDR2 FQNEAQ (reference sequence). V was shortened by 2 bases and J by 7 bases, with 9 bases between the two germline ends. For the CDR3, the DNA is TGTGCCAGCAGCTTAATAGTCGGTGAGCAGTACTTC. Its protein is CASSLIVGEQYF.

For the CDR3, the DNA is TGTGCCAGCAGTTACGGTCGGAGAGGGTTTGAGCAGTTCTTC. This gives the protein CASSYGRRGFEQFF. The V call is TRBV27, the J call TRBJ2-1; the D gene is possibly TRBD2 (5 bases). The CDR3 covers 14 residues. Germline CDR1 and CDR2: MNHEY and SMNVEV (reference sequence). Trimming stripped 4 bases from V and 9 bases from J, with 16 bases between.

The V call is TRBV28, the J call TRBJ2-1; tentatively, D is TRBD2 (5 bases). Trimming removed 6 bases at V and 2 bases at J, with 5 bases between. The CDR3 length is 12 residues. Germline values: CDR1 MDHEN, CDR2 SYDVKM. This chain's CDR3 is CASRLAYNEQFF. The DNA for the CDR3 is TGTGCCAGCAGACTAGCCTACAATGAGCAGTTCTTC.

The rearrangement joins TRBV7-2 to TRBJ1-1; tentative D call: TRBD1 (6 bases). The germline V gene encodes CDR1 SGHTA and CDR2 FQGNSA. The CDR3 covers 13 residues. Between the trimmed V and J ends, which lost 2 bases and 7 bases, there was a span of 11 bases. The CDR3: CASSLRDILEAFF. CDR3 in DNA: TGTGCCAGCAGCTTACGGGACATCCTTGAAGCTTTCTTT.

Relative to its sample, this clone is medium-sized (0.01 to 0.1%). The J gene is TRBJ2-7, the V gene TRBV30; TRBD2 might be the D (5 bases). The germline V gene has CDR1 GTSNPN and CDR2 SVGIG (reference sequence). This CDR3 is built from 12 residues. The V and J ends lost 1 base and 2 bases respectively, with 6 bases between them. CDR3 amino acids: CAWSEGAYEQYF. CDR3 sequence (DNA): TGTGCCTGGAGTGAGGGAGCCTACGAGCAGTACTTC. Based on the CDR3 plus reference TRBV30 and TRBJ2-7, the full variable domain is SQTIHQWPATLVQPVGSPLSLECTVEGTSNPNLYWYRQAAGRGLQLLFYSVGIGQISSEVPQNLSASRPQDRQFILSSKKLLLSDSGFYLCAWSEGAYEQYFGPGTRLTVT.

The J gene is TRBJ2-7, the V gene TRBV7-9; tentative D call: TRBD1 (5 bases). The germline gives CDR1 SEHNR, CDR2 FQNEAQ (reference sequence). V shed 2 bases and J shed 0 bases, with 8 bases lying between them. The CDR3 length is 14 residues. The chain's CDR3 is CASSLIQGSYEQYF. The CDR3 DNA reads TGTGCCAGCAGCTTAATCCAGGGCTCCTACGAGCAGTACTTC.

The gene calls are TRBV5-1 and TRBJ2-7; 10 bases align to TRBD1. The CDR3 extends over 14 amino acids. Germline V gene lookup returns CDR1 SGHRS and CDR2 YFSETQ. Trimming removed 3 bases from V and 1 base from J; junction bases left unmatched: 1. Here the CDR3 DNA reads TGCGCCAGCAGCTGGGGACAGGGGTCCTACGAGCAGTACTTC. Residues: CASSWGQGSYEQYF.

The gene calls are TRBV27 and TRBJ2-7, with TRBD1 identical over 7 bases. V was clipped by 1 base and J by 2 bases; unmatched bases: 5. Germline lookup yields CDR1 MNHEY and CDR2 SMNVEV (reference sequence). This CDR3 is built from 15 residues. CDR3 coding DNA: TGTGCCAGCAGTTTATTTGGGACAGCCACCTACGAGCAGTACTTC. It specifies CASSLFGTATYEQYF.

The rearrangement uses TRBV4-2 and TRBJ2-2; possibly TRBD1 for D (6 bases). The CDR3 has 14 amino acids. The germline gives CDR1 LGHNA, CDR2 YNFKEQ. Trimming pared 5 bases from V and 5 bases from J, leaving 12 bases between. The CDR3 bases are TGTGCCAGCAGCGCGAGAGGGGGAACCGGGGAGCTGTTTTTT. As protein: CASSARGGTGELFF.

This clone was counted between two and nine times. This rearrangement joins TRBV14 to TRBJ2-2; 7 bases are a match to TRBD2. Looked up from germline, CDR1 is SGHDN and CDR2 is FVKESK. The CDR3 covers 16 residues. V dropped 4 bases and J dropped 1; count of bases not matched to a gene: 6. The CDR3, as DNA: TGTGCCAGCAGCCCCCGAGCGGGAATGAACACCGGGGAGCTGTTTTTT. It encodes CASSPRAGMNTGELFF.

V gene TRBV7-2 combines with J gene TRBJ2-5, with 9 bases lining up with TRBD2. The CDR3 extends over 14 amino acids. Germline trimming cut 5 bases from V and 1 base from J; bases unmatched to any gene: 2. Germline values: CDR1 SGHTA, CDR2 FQGNSA. The CDR3 here is CASSPSGIQETQYF. The DNA of the CDR3 is TGTGCCAGCAGCCCTAGCGGGATCCAAGAGACCCAGTACTTC.